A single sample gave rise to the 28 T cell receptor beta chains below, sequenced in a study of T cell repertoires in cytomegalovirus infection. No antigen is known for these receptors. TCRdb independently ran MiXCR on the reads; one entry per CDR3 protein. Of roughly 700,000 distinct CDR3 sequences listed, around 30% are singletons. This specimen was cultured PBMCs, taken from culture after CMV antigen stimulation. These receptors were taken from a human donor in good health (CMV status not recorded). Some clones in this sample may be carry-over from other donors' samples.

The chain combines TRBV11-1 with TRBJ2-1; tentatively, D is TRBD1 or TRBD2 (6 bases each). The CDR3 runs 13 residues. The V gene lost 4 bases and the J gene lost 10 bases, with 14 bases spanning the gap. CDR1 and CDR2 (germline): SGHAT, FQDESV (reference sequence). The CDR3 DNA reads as TGTGCCAGCAGCTCGTCCTTGGGGGGCGAGCAGTTCTTC. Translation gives CASSSSLGGEQFF. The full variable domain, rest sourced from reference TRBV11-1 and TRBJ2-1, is EAEVAQSPRYKITEKSQAVAFWCDPISGHATLYWYRQILGQGPELLVQFQDESVVDDSQLPKDRFSAERLKGVDSTLKIQPAELGDSAMYLCASSSSLGGEQFFGPGTRLTVL.

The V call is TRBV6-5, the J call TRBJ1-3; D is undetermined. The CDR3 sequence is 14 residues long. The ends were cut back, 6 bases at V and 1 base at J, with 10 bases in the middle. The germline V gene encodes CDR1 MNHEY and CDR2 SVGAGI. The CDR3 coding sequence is TGTGCCAGCAGCCGACGCACGTCTGGAAACACCATATATTTT. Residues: CASSRRTSGNTIYF.

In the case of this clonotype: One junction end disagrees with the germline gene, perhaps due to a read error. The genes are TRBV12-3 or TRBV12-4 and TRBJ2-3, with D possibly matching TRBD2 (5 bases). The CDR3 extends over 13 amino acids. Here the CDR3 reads CARKSGYTNTQYF. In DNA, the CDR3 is TGTGCCCGCAAGAGCGGTTACACAAATACGCAGTATTTT.

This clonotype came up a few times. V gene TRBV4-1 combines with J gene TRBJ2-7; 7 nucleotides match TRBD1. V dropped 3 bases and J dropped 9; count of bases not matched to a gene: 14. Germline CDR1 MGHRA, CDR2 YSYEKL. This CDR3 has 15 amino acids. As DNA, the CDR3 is TGCGCCAGCAGCCATCCCAGGGGGACAGTCTCCGGGCAGTACTTC. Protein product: CASSHPRGTVSGQYF.

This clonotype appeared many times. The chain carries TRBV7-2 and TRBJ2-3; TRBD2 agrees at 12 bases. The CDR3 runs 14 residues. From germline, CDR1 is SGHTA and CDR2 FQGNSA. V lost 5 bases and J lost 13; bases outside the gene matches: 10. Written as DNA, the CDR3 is TGTGCCAGCAGCCCGAGGACTAGCGGGATACCAGAGTATTTT. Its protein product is CASSPRTSGIPEYF.

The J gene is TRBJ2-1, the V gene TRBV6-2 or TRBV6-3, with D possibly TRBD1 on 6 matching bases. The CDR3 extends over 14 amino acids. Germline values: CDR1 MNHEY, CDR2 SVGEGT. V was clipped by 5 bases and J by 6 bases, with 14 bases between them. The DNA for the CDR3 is TGTGCCAGCAGTCAATACAGGGCAGGCAATGAGCAGTTCTTC. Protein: CASSQYRAGNEQFF.

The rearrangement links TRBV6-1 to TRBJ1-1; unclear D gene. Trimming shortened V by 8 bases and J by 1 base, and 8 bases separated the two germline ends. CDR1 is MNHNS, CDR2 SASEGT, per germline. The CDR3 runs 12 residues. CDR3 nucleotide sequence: TGTGCCAGCTGGGGTACGAACACTGAAGCTTTCTTT. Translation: CASWGTNTEAFF.

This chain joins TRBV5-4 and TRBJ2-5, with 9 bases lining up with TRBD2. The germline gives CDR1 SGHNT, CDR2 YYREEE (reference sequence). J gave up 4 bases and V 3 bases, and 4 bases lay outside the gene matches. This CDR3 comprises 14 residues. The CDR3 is CASSSSGIRETQYF. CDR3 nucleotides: TGTGCCAGCAGCTCTAGCGGGATACGAGAGACCCAGTACTTC.

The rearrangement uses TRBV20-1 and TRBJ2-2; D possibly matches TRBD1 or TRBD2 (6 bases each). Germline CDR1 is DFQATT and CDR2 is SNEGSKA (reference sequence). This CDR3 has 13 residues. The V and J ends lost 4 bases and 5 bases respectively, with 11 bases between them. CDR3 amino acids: CSATGAGTGELFF. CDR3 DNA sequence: TGCAGTGCTACGGGGGCAGGGACCGGGGAGCTGTTTTTT.

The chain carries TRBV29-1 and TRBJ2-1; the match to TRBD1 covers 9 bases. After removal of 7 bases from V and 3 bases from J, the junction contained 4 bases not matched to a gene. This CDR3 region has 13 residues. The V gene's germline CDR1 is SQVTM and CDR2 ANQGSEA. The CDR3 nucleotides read TGCAGCGGGACAGGGGAAGACTACAATGAGCAGTTCTTC. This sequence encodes CSGTGEDYNEQFF.

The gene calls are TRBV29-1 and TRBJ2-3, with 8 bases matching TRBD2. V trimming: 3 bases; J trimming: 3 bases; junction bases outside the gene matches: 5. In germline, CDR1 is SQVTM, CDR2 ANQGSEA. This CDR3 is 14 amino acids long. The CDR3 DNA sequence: TGCAGCGTTGATCTCAGCGGGAGTACAGATACGCAGTATTTT. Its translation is CSVDLSGSTDTQYF.

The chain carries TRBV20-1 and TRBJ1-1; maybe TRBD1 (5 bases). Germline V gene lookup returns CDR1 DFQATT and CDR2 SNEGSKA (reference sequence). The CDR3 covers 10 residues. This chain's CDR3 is CTPGGGRAFF. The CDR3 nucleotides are TGCACCCCCGGGGGAGGTCGAGCTTTCTTT.

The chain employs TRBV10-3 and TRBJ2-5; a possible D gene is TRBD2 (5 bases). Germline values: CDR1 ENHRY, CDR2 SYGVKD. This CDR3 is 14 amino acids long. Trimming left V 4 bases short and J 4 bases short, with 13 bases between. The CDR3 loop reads CAISGGRGRETQYF. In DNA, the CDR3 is TGTGCCATCAGTGGCGGGCGTGGGAGAGAGACCCAGTACTTC.

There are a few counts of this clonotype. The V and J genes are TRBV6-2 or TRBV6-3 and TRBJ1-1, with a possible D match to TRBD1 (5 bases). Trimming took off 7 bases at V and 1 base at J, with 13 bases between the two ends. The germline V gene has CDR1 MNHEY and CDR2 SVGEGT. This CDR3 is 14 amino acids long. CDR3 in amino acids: CASKQGRWNTEAFF. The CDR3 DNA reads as TGTGCCAGCAAGCAGGGAAGATGGAACACTGAAGCTTTCTTT.

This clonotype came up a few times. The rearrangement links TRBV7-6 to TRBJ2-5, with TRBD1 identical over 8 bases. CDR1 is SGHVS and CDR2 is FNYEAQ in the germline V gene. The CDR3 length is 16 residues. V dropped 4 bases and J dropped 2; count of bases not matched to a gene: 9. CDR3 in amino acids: CASSSQYWTGQETQYF. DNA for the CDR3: TGTGCCAGCAGCTCGCAATACTGGACAGGGCAAGAGACCCAGTACTTC.

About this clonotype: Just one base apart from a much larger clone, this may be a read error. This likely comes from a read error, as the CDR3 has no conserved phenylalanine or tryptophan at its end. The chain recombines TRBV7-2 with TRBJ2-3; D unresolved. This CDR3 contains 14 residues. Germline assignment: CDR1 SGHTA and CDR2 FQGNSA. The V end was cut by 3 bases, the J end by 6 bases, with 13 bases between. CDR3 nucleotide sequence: TGTGCCAGCAGCTTTGGACGGGTTCTGGATACGCAGTATTTA. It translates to CASSFGRVLDTQYL.

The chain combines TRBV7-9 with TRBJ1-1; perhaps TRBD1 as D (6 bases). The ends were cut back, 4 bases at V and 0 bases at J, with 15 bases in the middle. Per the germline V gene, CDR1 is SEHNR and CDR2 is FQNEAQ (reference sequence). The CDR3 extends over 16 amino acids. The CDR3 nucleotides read TGTGCCAGCAGCTCAATCCCCGGGACACTGAACACTGAAGCTTTCTTT. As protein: CASSSIPGTLNTEAFF.

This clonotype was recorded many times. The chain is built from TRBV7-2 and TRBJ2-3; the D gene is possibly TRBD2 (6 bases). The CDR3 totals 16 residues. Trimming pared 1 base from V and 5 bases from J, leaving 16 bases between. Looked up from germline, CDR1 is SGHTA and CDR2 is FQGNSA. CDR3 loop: CASSLVLGDSLDTQYF. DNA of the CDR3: TGTGCCAGCAGCTTAGTGTTGGGGGACTCCTTAGATACGCAGTATTTT.

CDR3 sequence reads: CSANSNSPLHF. CDR3 coding DNA: TGCAGTGCTAACAGCAATTCACCCCTCCACTTT. V gene TRBV20-1 combines with J gene TRBJ1-6; no firm D call. Trimming cost V 4 bases and J 7 bases, with 5 bases left between them. The germline CDR1 and CDR2 sequences are DFQATT and SNEGSKA (reference sequence). The CDR3 has 11 residues.

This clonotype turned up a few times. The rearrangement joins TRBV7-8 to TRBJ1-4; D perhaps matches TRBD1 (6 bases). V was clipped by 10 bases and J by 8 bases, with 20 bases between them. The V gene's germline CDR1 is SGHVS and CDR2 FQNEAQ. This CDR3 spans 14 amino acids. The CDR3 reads CATSRDNEREKLFF. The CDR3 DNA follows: TGTGCCACCTCACGGGACAATGAGAGGGAAAAACTGTTTTTT.

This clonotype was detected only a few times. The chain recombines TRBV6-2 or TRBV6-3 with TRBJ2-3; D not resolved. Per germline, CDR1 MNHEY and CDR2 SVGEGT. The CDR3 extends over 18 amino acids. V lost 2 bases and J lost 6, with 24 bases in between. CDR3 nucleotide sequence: TGTGCCAGCAGTTACCCCACCGGCTGGGGTAGGAGTAGCGATACGCAGTATTTT. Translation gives CASSYPTGWGRSSDTQYF.

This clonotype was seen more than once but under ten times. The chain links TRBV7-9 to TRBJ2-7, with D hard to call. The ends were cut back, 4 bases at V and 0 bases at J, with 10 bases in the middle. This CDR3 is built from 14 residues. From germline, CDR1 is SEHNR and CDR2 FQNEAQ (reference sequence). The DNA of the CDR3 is TGTGCCAGCAGCTCGTATAAGAGCTCCTACGAGCAGTACTTC. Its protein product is CASSSYKSSYEQYF.

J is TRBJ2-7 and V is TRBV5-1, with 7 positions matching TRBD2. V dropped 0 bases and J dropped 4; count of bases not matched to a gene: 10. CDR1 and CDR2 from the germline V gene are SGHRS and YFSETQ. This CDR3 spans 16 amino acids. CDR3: CASSLAGGGAVYEQYF. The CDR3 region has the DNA TGCGCCAGCAGCTTGGCTGGCGGGGGAGCGGTTTACGAGCAGTACTTC.

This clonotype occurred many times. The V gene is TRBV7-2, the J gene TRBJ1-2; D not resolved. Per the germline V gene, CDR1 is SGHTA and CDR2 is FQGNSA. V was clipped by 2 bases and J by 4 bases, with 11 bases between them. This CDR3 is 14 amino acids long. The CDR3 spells CASSLIVGAYGYTF. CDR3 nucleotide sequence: TGTGCCAGCAGCTTAATCGTAGGAGCCTATGGCTACACCTTC.

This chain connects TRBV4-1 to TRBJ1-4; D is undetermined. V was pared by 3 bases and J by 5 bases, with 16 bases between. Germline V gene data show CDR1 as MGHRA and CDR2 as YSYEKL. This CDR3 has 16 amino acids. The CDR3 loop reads CASSQVPGVGNEKLFF. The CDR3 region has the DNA TGCGCCAGCAGCCAGGTCCCTGGGGTTGGAAATGAAAAACTGTTTTTT.

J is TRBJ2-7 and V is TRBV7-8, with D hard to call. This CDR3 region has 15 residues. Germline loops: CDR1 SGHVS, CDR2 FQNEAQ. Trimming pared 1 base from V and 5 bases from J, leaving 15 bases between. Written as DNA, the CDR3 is TGTGCCAGCAGCTTAGAAGGTTCCTTTGTGAACGAGCAGTACTTC. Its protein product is CASSLEGSFVNEQYF.

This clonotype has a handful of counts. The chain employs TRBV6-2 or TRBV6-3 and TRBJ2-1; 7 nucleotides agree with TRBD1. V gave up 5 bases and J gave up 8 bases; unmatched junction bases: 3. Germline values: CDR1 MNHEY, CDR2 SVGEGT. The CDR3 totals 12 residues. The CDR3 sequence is CASSPTGDEQFF. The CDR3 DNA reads TGTGCCAGCAGTCCTACAGGGGATGAGCAGTTCTTC.

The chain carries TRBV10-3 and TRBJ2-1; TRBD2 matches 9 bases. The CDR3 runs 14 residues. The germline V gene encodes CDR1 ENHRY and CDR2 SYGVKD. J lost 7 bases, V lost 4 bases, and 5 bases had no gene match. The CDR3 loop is CAISGSGGTNEQFF. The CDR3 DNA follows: TGTGCCATCAGTGGTAGCGGGGGAACGAATGAGCAGTTCTTC.